This entry features one T cell receptor (beta chain) sequence. No cognate antigen has been identified for it. The sample holds no much larger clone one base away, and base qualities are not on file. TCR CDR3 regions were amplified from genomic DNA by multiplex PCR using the deep immunoSEQ assay. Extracted genomic DNA from each cell subset was distributed evenly across all wells of several immunoSEQ 96-well plates, and each plate was treated as a replicate. For sorted subsets, roughly 190 ng of genomic DNA, equivalent to roughly 30,000 T cell genomes, went into each replicate PCR. The purified libraries were quantified using a Qubit 3.0 fluorometer, sized with a Bioanalyzer 2100, and then quantified again using the KAPA Library Quantification kit. Every immunoSEQ 96-well plate was sequenced on a dedicated single-read 150-cycle Illumina NextSeq 550 flow cell. In the source study's methods: Because the immunoSEQ output included only junctional sequences and no quality scores, the filtering could not be the same as the filtering used for full-length reads. Sequences were annotated with PyIR, a Python wrapper for IgBLAST v1.9, using IMGT germline references to assign V/J genes and CDR3. Reads were filtered out if the reads had weak V/J assignments (E-value above 1e-6), no CDR3, stop codons, out-of-frame junctions, or ambiguous translated residues. V3J clonotypes were defined as sequences sharing an identical inferred V gene, J gene, and CDR3 amino acid sequence. The percentage overlap between two repertoires was calculated by dividing the number of shared unique clonotypes by the size of the smaller repertoire. Three approaches were used to assess repertoire richness: RTK rarefaction, the Chao1 estimator, and Recon v2.1 estimates of unobserved clonotypes. OLGA was used to compute generation probabilities for all TCRbeta clonotypes that the gDNA method yielded from a handful of donors. In TCRdb, the immuneACCESS table is reduced to in-frame sequences with V and J assigned. These tables do not hold every clone; where another copy was compared, an unresolved V gene accounts for under half, and the others remain unexplained. From that table come the V and J calls and clone size; the DNA was used to work out D and trimming. Here the sample has approximately 740,000 clones; approximately 79% occur a single time. The ten largest clones represent about 1.7% of the sample.

The data are from a study of shared clonotypes between healthy human individuals (dated by TCRdb to 2018 to 2021). A note on the overall study: A couple of women and a few men aged 18 to 49 years were included in the cohort. Per donor, three plates each were used for CD4 naive and CD4 memory, two for CD8 naive, and one for CD8 memory. To estimate repertoire size and how much clonotype sharing occurs between individuals, the study deeply sequenced the blood TCR repertoires of about five healthy adults. To increase sequencing depth and limit assay-specific biases, TCR repertoire library preparation and sequencing were carried out by different laboratories using diverse techniques. Each donor's leukapheresis produced roughly between roughly 0.85 and 9 billion PBMCs.

Healthy HIV-negative adults with no recently reported acute infections or vaccinations were included as donors. All donors were Caucasian adults living in Nashville, Tennessee, USA. CD4+ T cells were enriched through magnetic negative selection, after which naive cells were positively selected on CD45RA and the remaining negative fraction served as the memory subset. Blood was obtained by leukapheresis, after which PBMCs were separated by Ficoll-Histopaque density gradient centrifugation and cryopreserved in liquid nitrogen vapor phase. Analytical flow cytometry was used to check the purity and quantity of each magnetically sorted T cell population. Genomic DNA was isolated from each sorted fraction and quantified by UV absorbance on a Nanodrop 2000c. V trim: 3 bases; J trim: 7 bases; unmatched bases: 6. The CDR3 contains 16 residues, cysteine and phenylalanine counted. Only CDR3 DNA is held: 48 bases, read in frame from base 1. The germline V gene (reference sequence) yields SEHNR for CDR1 and FQNEAQ for CDR2.

Overall study results and their limits: Rarefaction of sorted-subset datasets indicated incomplete sequencing despite the large sequencing depth. Based on pairwise subsampling, the degree of clonotype sharing among donors was expected to be affected by sequencing depth. Roughly 5.2% of naive CD4, approximately 3.7% of naive CD8, approximately 2% of memory CD4, and about 0.4% of memory CD8 clonotypes were shared across a few donors. Sampling was restricted to blood, and TCR repertoires in tissue are likely to differ from TCR repertoires in blood. Clonotypes shared by all four sorted-subset donors showed higher generation probabilities than non-shared clonotypes. Because the study included only a small number of donors, the genetic and exposure-history diversity represented was limited. Naive subsets generally had larger estimated clonotype richness than memory subsets did.

The receptor's source is a woman aged 25 to 45 in good health. The sequenced material came from memory CD4+ T cells sorted from blood. The cell subset or site label, read with the paper, signifies: CD45RA-negative fraction. The chain uses TRBV7-9 and TRBJ2-3; 14 junctional bases match TRBD2. In nucleotides, the sequence is TGTGCCAGCAGCTTCGCCGGGACTAGCGGGAGTAATACGCAGTATTTT. This yields the protein CASSFAGTSGSNTQYF.